This T cell receptor beta chain came from a study of Graves' ophthalmopathy and Graves' hyperthyroidism. The study, taken as a whole, reports: Ophthalmopathy was separated from stable hyperthyroidism by a 13-signature model with over 85% sensitivity and 81.08% specificity.

Aged 18 to 65, hyperthyroidism patients had been newly diagnosed, with under 2 months' duration. Exclusion covered patients with other autoimmune diseases or uncontrolled infections (as well as pregnancy or lactation). For this clonotype: As yet, its antigen is unknown.

As the template, RNA transcripts were used to amplify TCR beta CDR3 regions. RT-PCR was first run with HTBI primers, then multiplex PCR in a second round. TCRdb independently ran MiXCR on the multiplex PCR reads; one entry per CDR3 protein. The sample yields about 1.2 million distinct CDR3 sequences, 35% to 40% seen once. The V segment lost 2 bases and the J segment 6 bases; nucleotides outside the gene matches: 4. Looked up from germline, CDR1 is SGHTA and CDR2 is FQGNSA. The CDR3 extends over 15 amino acids. Sequenced input: peripheral blood or thyroid tissue (not recorded which). This sequence joins TRBV7-2 and TRBJ2-7; 13 nucleotides match TRBD2. The receptor was derived from an adult man with Graves' hyperthyroidism. The CDR3 here is CASSLRTSGSGEQYF. The CDR3 bases are TGTGCCAGCAGCTTAAGGACTAGCGGGAGTGGCGAGCAGTACTTC.